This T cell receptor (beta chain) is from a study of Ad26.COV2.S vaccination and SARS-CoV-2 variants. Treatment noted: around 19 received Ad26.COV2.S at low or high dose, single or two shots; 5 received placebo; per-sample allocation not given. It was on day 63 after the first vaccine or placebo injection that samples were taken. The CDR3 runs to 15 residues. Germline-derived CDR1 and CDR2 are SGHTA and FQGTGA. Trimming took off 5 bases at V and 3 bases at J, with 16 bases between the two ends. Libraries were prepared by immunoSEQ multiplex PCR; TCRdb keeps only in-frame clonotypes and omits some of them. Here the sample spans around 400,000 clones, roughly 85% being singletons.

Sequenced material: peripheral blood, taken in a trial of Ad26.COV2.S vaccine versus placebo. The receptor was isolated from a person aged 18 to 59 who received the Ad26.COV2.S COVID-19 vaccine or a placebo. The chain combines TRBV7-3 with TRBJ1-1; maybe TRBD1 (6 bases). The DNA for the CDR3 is TGTGCCAGCAGCAAAGGTCCAGGGGAATACACTGAAGCTTTCTTT. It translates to CASSKGPGEYTEAFF.